Shown below are 30 T cell receptor beta chains from a single sample sequenced in a study of cytotoxic CD8 clonotypes in ibrutinib-treated CLL. The assay was immunoSEQ multiplex PCR, and TCRdb's table has in-frame clones only and misses some. This sample has around 250,000 clones; 70% occur once, and the top ten carry approximately 15%. The input for sequencing was PBMCs, taken after 24 months of ibrutinib treatment. All receptors come from a human donor with chronic lymphocytic leukemia.

The chain joins TRBV27 to TRBJ2-3, with D perhaps matching TRBD2 (5 bases). The CDR3 is made up of 14 amino acids. V was pared by 6 bases and J by 6 bases, with 16 bases between. The germline V gene encodes CDR1 MNHEY and CDR2 SMNVEV (reference sequence). CDR3 loop: CASRRSQPGDTQYF. The CDR3 bases are TGTGCCAGCAGACGGAGTCAACCGGGGGATACGCAGTATTTT.

This clone has just a few counts. The rearrangement joins TRBV11-2 to TRBJ2-1; D is unclear. CDR3 length: 13 residues. Trimming stripped 6 bases from V and 0 bases from J, with 6 bases between. Germline V CDR1 and CDR2: SGHAT, FQNNGV. Here the CDR3 reads CASRSNSYNEQFF. The DNA for the CDR3 is TGTGCCAGCAGATCCAACTCCTACAATGAGCAGTTCTTC.

This clone was observed a single time. This sequence joins TRBV6-6 and TRBJ2-1; 12 nucleotides align to TRBD2. The CDR3 sequence is 15 residues long. The germline V gene has CDR1 MNHNY and CDR2 SVGAGI (reference sequence). The J segment lost 7 bases and the V segment lost 5 bases, leaving 6 bases of the junction unmatched. This CDR3 is CASSGLAGGANEQFF. DNA of the CDR3: TGTGCCAGCAGTGGGCTAGCGGGAGGGGCGAATGAGCAGTTCTTC.

V gene TRBV6-5 combines with J gene TRBJ2-5; D might be TRBD2 (5 bases). V lost 6 bases, J lost 4 bases, and 18 bases lay in between. Germline CDR1 MNHEY, CDR2 SVGAGI. The CDR3 covers 15 residues. The CDR3, as DNA: TGTGCCAGCAGGGTGGGAGAGGCGAATTTAGAGACCCAGTACTTC. It codes for CASRVGEANLETQYF.

The rearrangement joins TRBV19 to TRBJ2-5, with 9 bases identical to TRBD1. V lost 4 bases and J lost 4; bases outside the gene matches: 1. Per the germline V gene, CDR1 is LNHDA and CDR2 is SQIVND (reference sequence). CDR3 size: 13 residues. The CDR3 DNA follows: TGTGCCAGTAGTAGGGACAGGGTAGAGACCCAGTACTTC. Protein product: CASSRDRVETQYF.

The rearrangement uses TRBV7-6 and TRBJ2-3; 7 positions agree with TRBD1. The CDR3 is made up of 15 amino acids. Germline lookup yields CDR1 SGHVS and CDR2 FNYEAQ. Unmatched junction bases numbered 5, after V lost 5 bases and J lost 0 bases. Written as DNA, the CDR3 is TGTGCCAGCAGCCTTAGGGACAGCAGCACAGATACGCAGTATTTT. It translates to CASSLRDSSTDTQYF.

The rearrangement joins TRBV9 to TRBJ2-7; no clear D. The CDR3 length is 15 residues. With 0 bases removed from V and 1 base from J, the gap between germline ends came to 11 bases. Germline V gene data show CDR1 as SGDLS and CDR2 as YYNGEE. The CDR3 sequence is CASSVEAGRSYEQYF. The CDR3 region has the DNA TGTGCCAGCAGCGTAGAGGCAGGCCGGTCCTACGAGCAGTACTTC.

The chain combines TRBV7-3 with TRBJ2-7; possible D gene TRBD2, 6 bases. CDR3 length equals 13 residues. V lost 5 bases and J lost 5, with 13 bases in between. Germline V gene lookup returns CDR1 SGHTA and CDR2 FQGTGA. CDR3: CASSARDSNEQYF. As DNA, the CDR3 is TGTGCCAGCAGCGCGAGGGACTCGAACGAGCAGTACTTC.

The CDR3 sequence is CSRDPQETQYF. The CDR3 DNA is TGCAGCCGGGACCCCCAAGAGACCCAGTACTTC. The chain links TRBV20-1 to TRBJ2-5; D may match TRBD1 or TRBD2 (5 bases each). Germline V CDR1 and CDR2: DFQATT, SNEGSKA (reference sequence). CDR3 length: 11 residues.

This clone appeared a few times. The chain uses TRBV7-9 and TRBJ2-7; 10 nucleotides match TRBD1. The CDR3 extends over 15 amino acids. The germline gives CDR1 SEHNR, CDR2 FQNEAQ (reference sequence). V shed 5 bases, J shed 5 bases, and the junction held 9 bases outside the gene matches. The CDR3 sequence: CASSPARTGGHEQYF. CDR3 DNA: TGTGCCAGCAGCCCTGCGAGGACAGGGGGACACGAGCAGTACTTC.

The rearrangement uses TRBV9 and TRBJ2-1; no definite D call. The CDR3 is made up of 10 amino acids. V was cut by 10 bases and J by 10 bases, with 12 bases left in between. The V gene's germline CDR1 is SGDLS and CDR2 YYNGEE. The CDR3 DNA reads as TGTGCCTCCGGGTCACAGGAGCAGTTCTTC. This sequence encodes CASGSQEQFF.

The chain links TRBV28 to TRBJ2-4, with a possible D match to TRBD2 (5 bases). Germline V gene sequence: CDR1 MDHEN, CDR2 SYDVKM. The CDR3 is 13 residues long. Between the trimmed V and J ends, which lost 8 bases and 12 bases, there was a span of 20 bases. The CDR3 loop reads CASEQATVRDQYF. Here the CDR3 DNA reads TGTGCCAGCGAGCAGGCGACCGTGAGGGATCAGTACTTC.

This clone was observed a handful of times. The J gene is TRBJ2-1, the V gene TRBV11-3; 8 positions agree with TRBD2. Looked up from germline, CDR1 is SGHNT and CDR2 is YENEEA. CDR3 size: 13 residues. V trimming: 6 bases; J trimming: 6 bases; junction bases outside the gene matches: 4. The CDR3 DNA follows: TGTGCCAGCAGTCCAGGGACTAGCAATGAGCAGTTCTTC. It codes for CASSPGTSNEQFF. Using reference TRBV11-3 and TRBJ2-1 for the parts outside the CDR3, the full variable domain is EAGVVQSPRYKIIEKKQPVAFWCNPISGHNTLYWYLQNLGQGPELLIRYENEEAVDDSQLPKDRFSAERLKGVDSTLKIQPAELGDSAVYLCASSPGTSNEQFFGPGTRLTVL.

The chain uses TRBV28 and TRBJ2-7, with D possibly called TRBD1 or TRBD2 (5 bases each). Between the trimmed V and J ends, which lost 4 bases and 5 bases, there was a span of 15 bases. The CDR3 has 14 amino acids. Germline CDR1 and CDR2: MDHEN and SYDVKM. DNA for the CDR3: TGTGCCAGCAGTTCCCCAGACGGGGCCGACGAGCAGTACTTC. Amino acids: CASSSPDGADEQYF.

The V and J genes are TRBV7-9 and TRBJ1-5; 8 nucleotides align to TRBD1. J lost 6 bases, V lost 5 bases, and 6 bases had no gene match. CDR3 length: 14 amino acids. From germline, CDR1 is SEHNR and CDR2 FQNEAQ (reference sequence). This CDR3 reads CASSIAGGGQPQHF. CDR3 DNA sequence: TGTGCCAGCAGCATCGCAGGGGGCGGTCAGCCCCAGCATTTT.

The chain links TRBV7-2 to TRBJ2-7, with D maybe TRBD1 (5 bases). The germline gives CDR1 SGHTA, CDR2 FQGNSA. Trimming left V 1 base short and J 4 bases short, with 11 bases between. This CDR3 is built from 14 residues. CDR3 region: CASSLGQHSYEQYF. The CDR3 DNA reads TGTGCCAGCAGCTTAGGACAGCATTCTTACGAGCAGTACTTC.

This clone was recorded a few times. This chain links TRBV19 with TRBJ1-1, with unresolved D. In germline, CDR1 is LNHDA, CDR2 SQIVND (reference sequence). The CDR3 contains 15 residues. Trimming left V 3 bases short and J 4 bases short, with 15 bases between. The CDR3 DNA follows: TGTGCCAGTAGTATTTATCCGGGGTGGGGCACTGAAGCTTTCTTT. Residues: CASSIYPGWGTEAFF.

The J gene is TRBJ2-5, the V gene TRBV7-3; 8 bases fit TRBD1. V gave up 5 bases and J gave up 4 bases; unmatched junction bases: 9. Germline V gives CDR1 SGHTA, CDR2 FQGTGA. The CDR3 is made up of 15 amino acids. CDR3 loop: CASSPGQGGRETQYF. DNA for the CDR3: TGTGCCAGCAGCCCCGGACAGGGCGGTCGAGAGACCCAGTACTTC.

V gene TRBV27 combines with J gene TRBJ2-3; tentatively, D is TRBD2 (5 bases). The CDR3 runs 18 residues. V dropped 7 bases and J dropped 0 bases, with 23 bases sitting between them. Germline assignment: CDR1 MNHEY and CDR2 SMNVEV (reference sequence). In DNA, the CDR3 is TGTGCCAGCACGGACCCCGGGATCTCTAAGTCTAGCACAGATACGCAGTATTTT. Residues: CASTDPGISKSSTDTQYF.

This clone was picked up a small number of times. The V gene is TRBV2, the J gene TRBJ2-7; D is uncertain. The CDR3 extends over 14 amino acids. CDR1 SNHLY and CDR2 FYNNEI come from the germline V gene. V dropped 4 bases and J dropped 0 bases, with 10 bases sitting between them. CDR3 region: CASSASSPSYEQYF. CDR3 DNA: TGTGCCAGCAGTGCCTCCAGTCCCTCCTACGAGCAGTACTTC.

This clone has just one count. The gene calls are TRBV29-1 and TRBJ2-5; 8 bases are shared with TRBD2. V lost 8 bases, J lost 2 bases, and 7 bases stayed unmatched. Looked up from germline, CDR1 is SQVTM and CDR2 is ANQGSEA. CDR3 length equals 13 residues. CDR3 loop: CSNRTSQQETQYF. The CDR3 nucleotides are TGCAGCAACCGGACTAGCCAACAAGAGACCCAGTACTTC.

J is TRBJ1-1 and V is TRBV4-3; D not resolved. The CDR3 contains 13 residues. Germline V gene lookup returns CDR1 LGHNA and CDR2 YSLEER. With 0 bases removed from V and 3 bases from J, the gap between germline ends came to 5 bases. The CDR3 DNA is TGCGCCAGCAGCCAAGATATGGACACTGAAGCTTTCTTT. Its translation: CASSQDMDTEAFF.

The DNA for the CDR3 is TGCGCCAGCAGCCAAGGGTGGGAGTACGAGCAGTACTTC. Protein sequence: CASSQGWEYEQYF. The rearrangement joins TRBV4-1 to TRBJ2-7; tentatively, D is TRBD2 (5 bases). The CDR3 runs to 13 residues. Trimming took 1 base from V and 4 from J, leaving 8 bases between them. The germline CDR1 and CDR2 sequences are MGHRA and YSYEKL.

The J gene is TRBJ2-7, the V gene TRBV5-6; D not certain. CDR1 and CDR2 (germline): SGHDT, YYEEEE. The CDR3 totals 11 residues. Trimming shortened V by 1 base and J by 6 bases, and 5 bases separated the two germline ends. The CDR3 nucleotides are TGTGCCAGCAGCTTGAGCGTCGAGCAGTACTTC. It is translated as CASSLSVEQYF.

The rearrangement joins TRBV5-8 to TRBJ2-2, with TRBD2 matching over 8 bases. Germline CDR1 SGHTS, CDR2 YDEGEE. V shed 4 bases, J shed 4 bases, and the junction held 12 bases outside the gene matches. The CDR3 is 17 residues long. CDR3 in amino acids: CASSRTSGTRSTGELFF. DNA for the CDR3: TGTGCCAGCAGCCGCACTTCCGGGACTAGATCCACCGGGGAGCTGTTTTTT.

This clone was recorded a few times. The genes are TRBV12-5 and TRBJ1-2; perhaps TRBD1 as D (6 bases). The CDR3 runs 13 residues. Trimming cost V 3 bases and J 4 bases, with 9 bases left between them. Germline V gene lookup returns CDR1 LGHNT and CDR2 FRNRAP. This CDR3 is CASGFGQSYGYTF. CDR3 DNA sequence: TGTGCTAGTGGTTTCGGACAGTCCTATGGCTACACCTTC. Supplemented by reference TRBV12-5 and TRBJ1-2, the full variable domain reads DARVTQTPRHKVTEMGQEVTMRCQPILGHNTVFWYRQTMMQGLELLAYFRNRAPLDDSGMPKDRFSAEMPDATLATLKIQPSEPRDSAVYFCASGFGQSYGYTFGSGTRLTVV.

About this clone itself: Other DNA sequences of this sample code for an identical CDR3. The V gene is TRBV5-1, the J gene TRBJ2-7, with D possibly matching TRBD2 (5 bases). The V end was cut by 1 base, the J end by 1 base, with 6 bases between. CDR1 and CDR2 (germline): SGHRS, YFSETQ. This CDR3 has 13 residues. In DNA form, the CDR3 reads TGCGCCAGCAGCTTGACTAGTTCCTACGAGCAGTACTTC. It specifies CASSLTSSYEQYF.

This clone has more than one count but fewer than ten. For the CDR3, the DNA is TGTGCCAGTAGTATTGGGAGACACACCGGGGAGCTGTTTTTT. The encoded protein is CASSIGRHTGELFF. V and J are TRBV19 and TRBJ2-2; D possibly corresponds to TRBD2 (5 bases). The germline V gene has CDR1 LNHDA and CDR2 SQIVND (reference sequence). CDR3 length equals 14 residues. V was shortened by 3 bases and J by 3 bases, with 8 bases between the two germline ends. Complete variable domain (other parts from reference TRBV19 and TRBJ2-2): DGGITQSPKYLFRKEGQNVTLSCEQNLNHDAMYWYRQDPGQGLRLIYYSQIVNDFQKGDIAEGYSVSREKKESFPLTVTSAQKNPTAFYLCASSIGRHTGELFFGEGSRLTVL.

The genes are TRBV4-1 and TRBJ1-5; D is uncertain. Germline-derived CDR1 and CDR2 are MGHRA and YSYEKL. V dropped 2 bases and J dropped 5 bases, with 7 bases sitting between them. This CDR3 has 13 residues. CDR3: CASSQQVDQPQHF. Written as DNA, the CDR3 is TGCGCCAGCAGCCAACAGGTAGATCAGCCCCAGCATTTT.

The chain couples TRBV4-2 to TRBJ1-5; possibly TRBD1 for D (6 bases). Trimming pared 5 bases from V and 5 bases from J, leaving 13 bases between. Per germline, CDR1 LGHNA and CDR2 YNFKEQ. This CDR3 is 14 amino acids long. CDR3 bases: TGTGCCAGCAGCGCACAGGGAGATGATCAGCCCCAGCATTTT. Protein product: CASSAQGDDQPQHF.